This entry lists 28 T cell receptor beta chains sequenced from one sample in a study of shared clonotypes between healthy human individuals. This table comes from immunoSEQ multiplex PCR, and its TCRdb copy is limited to in-frame clones, with some not included. Among over a million clones, approximately 80% were seen once, and the ten largest hold roughly 0.62%. Sequencing was done on a sample of memory CD4+ T cells from PBMCs. The subset was: CD45RA-negative fraction. These receptors were taken from a man aged 18 to 30 in good health. Some clones in this sample may be carry-over from other donors' samples.

J is TRBJ1-1 and V is TRBV7-8; tentative D call: TRBD1 (5 bases). The CDR3 spans 14 residues. V dropped 5 bases and J dropped 0 bases, with 10 bases sitting between them. Germline assignment: CDR1 SGHVS and CDR2 FQNEAQ. CDR3 in amino acids: CASSQGGLNTEAFF. DNA for the CDR3: TGTGCCAGCAGCCAGGGAGGGCTGAACACTGAAGCTTTCTTT.

The rearrangement links TRBV11-3 to TRBJ2-7, with 8 bases matching TRBD2. With 1 base clipped from V and 7 bases from J, the junction kept 9 bases outside the gene matches. Germline V gene data show CDR1 as SGHNT and CDR2 as YENEEA. The CDR3 consists of 15 residues. The DNA of the CDR3 is TGTGCCAGCAGCTTAGGAGGGACTAGGGCACAGGAGCAGTACTTC. Its protein product is CASSLGGTRAQEQYF.

The chain employs TRBV29-1 and TRBJ2-7; D call uncertain. The CDR3 covers 12 residues. Germline CDR1 SQVTM, CDR2 ANQGSEA. Trimming stripped 6 bases from V and 3 bases from J, with 12 bases between. The CDR3 sequence: CSVLNPGYEQYF. The CDR3 DNA reads as TGCAGCGTGCTGAACCCGGGCTACGAGCAGTACTTC.

This clone was detected only a few times. The V gene is TRBV6-5, the J gene TRBJ2-5; tentatively, D is TRBD1 (8 bases). The CDR3 covers 15 residues. Germline-derived CDR1 and CDR2 are MNHEY and SVGAGI. The germline V and J ends were trimmed by 6 bases and 5 bases, with 19 bases remaining between them. The CDR3 reads CASRTYRGGSETQYF. As DNA, the CDR3 is TGTGCCAGCAGGACTTACAGGGGGGGGAGTGAGACCCAGTACTTC.

The rearrangement uses TRBV27 and TRBJ2-4, with TRBD2 matching over 12 bases. V lost 4 bases and J lost 7; bases outside the gene matches: 5. Germline CDR1 MNHEY, CDR2 SMNVEV (reference sequence). CDR3 size: 15 residues. CDR3 loop: CASSSPTSGGNIQYF. The CDR3 DNA is TGTGCCAGCAGTTCCCCCACTAGCGGGGGGAACATTCAGTACTTC.

On this clone itself: The sample holds other DNA sequences that translate to the same CDR3. V is TRBV28 and J is TRBJ2-7; 9 bases fit TRBD1. Germline CDR1 reads MDHEN; CDR2 reads SYDVKM. Trimming took 3 bases from V and 1 from J; bases not matched to a gene: 7. The CDR3 runs 16 residues. The DNA for the CDR3 is TGTGCCAGCAGTTTGGGCGGCGGACAGGGGTCCTACGAGCAGTACTTC. Translating gives CASSLGGGQGSYEQYF.

This clone was seen a few times. The chain has TRBV5-4 and TRBJ1-5; the D is unclear. This CDR3 comprises 12 residues. Germline loops: CDR1 SGHNT, CDR2 YYREEE (reference sequence). V gave up 0 bases and J gave up 7 bases, with 5 bases separating them. The CDR3 nucleotides are TGTGCCAGCAGCTTGGCCTGGCAGCCCCAGCATTTT. Its translation: CASSLAWQPQHF.

The chain joins TRBV19 to TRBJ1-2; 7 bases match TRBD1. Germline V gene lookup returns CDR1 LNHDA and CDR2 SQIVND (reference sequence). With 1 base clipped from V and 4 bases from J, the junction kept 6 bases outside the gene matches. This CDR3 region has 15 residues. CDR3 in amino acids: CASSIVEGAPYGYTF. CDR3 sequence (DNA): TGTGCCAGTAGTATAGTGGAGGGGGCACCCTATGGCTACACCTTC.

The V and J genes are TRBV6-5 and TRBJ2-2, with D possibly being TRBD2 (5 bases). The CDR3 extends over 15 amino acids. Per the germline V gene, CDR1 is MNHEY and CDR2 is SVGAGI. With 5 bases removed from V and 0 bases from J, the gap between germline ends came to 10 bases. CDR3 coding DNA: TGTGCCAGCAGTATGGACGGGGCGAACACCGGGGAGCTGTTTTTT. It specifies CASSMDGANTGELFF.

This clone was seen a handful of times. The chain carries TRBV28 and TRBJ2-1; D ambiguous. The CDR3 length is 13 residues. The V and J ends lost 2 bases and 7 bases respectively, with 9 bases between them. The germline gives CDR1 MDHEN, CDR2 SYDVKM. CDR3: CASSLRVLNEQFF. Here the CDR3 DNA reads TGTGCCAGCAGTTTACGGGTGTTAAATGAGCAGTTCTTC.

The chain employs TRBV5-1 and TRBJ2-3; TRBD2 matches at 7 bases. Unmatched junction bases numbered 5, after V lost 2 bases and J lost 2 bases. Germline V CDR1 and CDR2: SGHRS, YFSETQ. The CDR3 length is 15 residues. The CDR3 protein is CASSFIAGATDTQYF. The CDR3 DNA is TGCGCCAGCAGCTTCATCGCGGGAGCCACAGATACGCAGTATTTT.

This clone turned up a few times. CDR3 residues: CASSQHSGAFF. CDR3 DNA: TGTGCCAGCAGTCAACACTCTGGCGCTTTCTTT. This chain uses TRBV11-2 with TRBJ1-1; D unclear. The length of the CDR3 is 11 residues. Germline V gene data show CDR1 as SGHAT and CDR2 as FQNNGV. V lost 6 bases, J lost 11 bases, and 13 bases lay in between.

This chain connects TRBV27 to TRBJ2-3; D unclear. The CDR3 covers 16 residues. Trimming took 2 bases from V and 4 from J, leaving 16 bases between them. Germline CDR1 MNHEY, CDR2 SMNVEV (reference sequence). The CDR3 coding sequence is TGTGCCAGCAGTTTAGAGTTCCGAAATTCGGCAGATACGCAGTATTTT. Its translation is CASSLEFRNSADTQYF.

This rearrangement joins TRBV9 to TRBJ2-7; 7 bases fit TRBD1. The CDR3 covers 14 residues. The V gene end was trimmed by 3 bases and the J gene end by 6 bases; junction bases not matched to a gene: 9. The germline gives CDR1 SGDLS, CDR2 YYNGEE. The CDR3 reads CASSAQTGSPEQYF. DNA for the CDR3: TGTGCCAGCAGCGCCCAGACAGGGTCCCCCGAGCAGTACTTC.

This chain joins TRBV4-2 and TRBJ2-5; TRBD1 aligns across 10 bases. CDR1 and CDR2 (germline): LGHNA, YNFKEQ. CDR3 length: 16 amino acids. J was trimmed by 2 bases and V by 4 bases; bases with no gene match: 7. The CDR3, as DNA: TGTGCCAGCAGCCCGGGACAGGGGCCCCTACAAGAGACCCAGTACTTC. Protein sequence: CASSPGQGPLQETQYF.

The V and J genes are TRBV9 and TRBJ2-3; TRBD2 matches 7 bases. Trimming took 0 bases from V and 0 from J; bases not matched to a gene: 4. Germline loops: CDR1 SGDLS, CDR2 YYNGEE. The CDR3 is made up of 16 amino acids. The CDR3 region has the DNA TGTGCCAGCAGCGTAGTCGGGGGGACTAGCACAGATACGCAGTATTTT. Protein product: CASSVVGGTSTDTQYF.

The chain employs TRBV27 and TRBJ1-1; a weak D match, TRBD1 (6 bases). Germline-derived CDR1 and CDR2 are MNHEY and SMNVEV (reference sequence). The CDR3 runs to 17 residues. Trimming pared 1 base from V and 1 base from J, leaving 16 bases between. CDR3 amino acids: CASSLLVSGGQNTEAFF. DNA for the CDR3: TGTGCCAGCAGTTTATTAGTTAGTGGGGGGCAGAACACTGAAGCTTTCTTT.

The J gene is TRBJ1-2, the V gene TRBV5-1; TRBD1 aligns across 12 bases. The length of the CDR3 is 14 residues. CDR1 is SGHRS, CDR2 YFSETQ, per germline. V was pared by 4 bases and J by 7 bases, with 5 bases of the junction left unmatched. Here the CDR3 reads CASSAGQGALGYTF. The CDR3 bases are TGCGCCAGCAGCGCGGGACAGGGGGCGCTTGGCTACACCTTC. Using reference TRBV5-1 and TRBJ1-2 for the parts outside the CDR3, the full variable domain is KAGVTQTPRYLIKTRGQQVTLSCSPISGHRSVSWYQQTPGQGLQFLFEYFSETQRNKGNFPGRFSGRQFSNSRSEMNVSTLELGDSALYLCASSAGQGALGYTFGSGTRLTVV.

This clone appeared a few times. The chain joins TRBV25-1 to TRBJ2-5; 9 nucleotides match TRBD2. V lost 1 base to trimming and J lost 9 bases; unmatched junction nucleotides: 12. The length of the CDR3 is 16 residues. From germline, CDR1 is MGHDK and CDR2 SYGVNS. CDR3 nucleotide sequence: TGTGCCAGCAGTGAATCTCGAGGGACTAGCTTTAGGGCCCAGTACTTC. This sequence encodes CASSESRGTSFRAQYF.

There are many counts of this clone. V gene TRBV5-4 combines with J gene TRBJ2-1; 12 nucleotides agree with TRBD2. V dropped 4 bases and J dropped 4; count of bases not matched to a gene: 12. Germline values: CDR1 SGHNT, CDR2 YYREEE (reference sequence). This CDR3 is 18 amino acids long. The CDR3 region is CASSAGGASGRVYNEQFF. CDR3 DNA: TGTGCCAGCAGCGCAGGGGGTGCTAGCGGGAGGGTTTACAATGAGCAGTTCTTC.

CDR3 DNA sequence: TGCGCCAGCAGCCCCTACTACCCACCGACAGGCGGTGGCTACACCTTC. Translating it yields CASSPYYPPTGGGYTF. The chain links TRBV5-1 to TRBJ1-2, with D tentatively TRBD1 (6 bases). V shed 4 bases and J shed 7 bases, with 23 bases lying between them. Germline V gives CDR1 SGHRS, CDR2 YFSETQ. CDR3 length: 16 residues. Based on the CDR3 plus reference TRBV5-1 and TRBJ1-2, the full variable domain is KAGVTQTPRYLIKTRGQQVTLSCSPISGHRSVSWYQQTPGQGLQFLFEYFSETQRNKGNFPGRFSGRQFSNSRSEMNVSTLELGDSALYLCASSPYYPPTGGGYTFGSGTRLTVV.

This clone came up a few times. The chain carries TRBV6-6 and TRBJ2-5; possible D gene TRBD2, 5 bases. The CDR3 runs to 15 residues. Germline loops: CDR1 MNHNY, CDR2 SVGAGI (reference sequence). V lost 9 bases, J lost 4 bases, and 21 bases lay in between. CDR3 in amino acids: CARLGGREPGETQYF. DNA of the CDR3: TGTGCCAGACTGGGTGGGAGAGAACCGGGAGAGACCCAGTACTTC.

The chain uses TRBV7-3 and TRBJ2-3; TRBD2 is a possible D gene (5 bases). Between the trimmed V and J ends, which lost 3 bases and 10 bases, there was a span of 11 bases. The CDR3 spans 12 residues. Per the germline V gene, CDR1 is SGHTA and CDR2 is FQGTGA. Written as DNA, the CDR3 is TGTGCCAGCAGCTTCTGGGGTAGCGCGCAGTATTTT. Protein: CASSFWGSAQYF. Together with reference TRBV7-3 and TRBJ2-3, the CDR3 gives the full variable domain: GAGVSQTPSNKVTEKGKYVELRCDPISGHTALYWYRQSLGQGPEFLIYFQGTGAADDSGLPNDRFFAVRPEGSVSTLKIQRTERGDSAVYLCASSFWGSAQYFGPGTRLTVL.

On this clone: The same CDR3 can be traced to other DNA sequences in this sample. The CDR3 coding sequence is TGTGCCAGCAGTTACTCGGGACGAATTAGCACAGATACGCAGTATTTT. Translated: CASSYSGRISTDTQYF. V usage is TRBV6-5 and J usage is TRBJ2-3; possibly TRBD1 or TRBD2 for D (5 bases each). Trimming shortened V by 0 bases and J by 0 bases, and 10 bases separated the two germline ends. CDR1 MNHEY and CDR2 SVGAGI come from the germline V gene. The CDR3 is 16 residues long.

The rearrangement uses TRBV5-1 and TRBJ1-2; TRBD1 is a possible D gene (5 bases). This CDR3 comprises 14 residues. Germline V gene lookup returns CDR1 SGHRS and CDR2 YFSETQ. V was trimmed by 4 bases and J by 2 bases, leaving 12 bases between them. CDR3 protein: CASSQGPKNYGYTF. The CDR3 nucleotides read TGCGCCAGCAGCCAGGGACCTAAAAACTATGGCTACACCTTC.

This clone was seen a handful of times. This specimen includes other DNA sequences encoding the same CDR3. The V gene is TRBV7-9, the J gene TRBJ1-1, with 8 nucleotides matching TRBD1. Germline loops: CDR1 SEHNR, CDR2 FQNEAQ (reference sequence). Trimming cost V 5 bases and J 0 bases; bases outside gene matches: 5. This CDR3 spans 15 amino acids. The CDR3 region has the DNA TGTGCCAGCAGCCCGGACAGGGTCATGAACACTGAAGCTTTCTTT. Protein product: CASSPDRVMNTEAFF.

The V call is TRBV4-3, the J call TRBJ1-5; D unresolved. There are 15 residues in the CDR3. Trimming took off 5 bases at V and 0 bases at J, with 11 bases between the two ends. CDR1 is LGHNA, CDR2 YSLEER, per germline. CDR3 sequence (DNA): TGCGCCAGCAGCTCCGGATTCCATAGCAATCAGCCCCAGCATTTT. Amino acid sequence: CASSSGFHSNQPQHF.

This clone was counted many times. This sequence joins TRBV5-1 and TRBJ2-3; 15 nucleotides line up with TRBD2. The trim removed 3 bases at V and 4 bases at J, leaving 15 bases unmatched. Looked up from germline, CDR1 is SGHRS and CDR2 is YFSETQ. The CDR3 extends over 20 amino acids. DNA of the CDR3: TGCGCCAGCAGCTCCAGAGGACTAGCGGGAGGGATCCGGGGTCCAGATACGCAGTATTTT. Translated, it gives CASSSRGLAGGIRGPDTQYF.